The rows below give T cell receptor beta chains drawn from one sample of a study of cytomegalovirus exposure and HLA in healthy donors. Method: immunoSEQ multiplex PCR; TCRdb's copy keeps in-frame clones and lacks some. The sample consists of about 130,000 clones, roughly 68% of them appearing once. The sequencing sample was made of PBMCs. The receptors stem from a woman aged 45-65 years in good health and CMV-seropositive. Both conserved end residues are part of each CDR3. The order of the fields is clone size, J gene, V gene, D gene, CDR3 protein, CDR3 DNA. The D gene is left open where the match is weak. Rows give clone size only sometimes, using once, few, many, or a class for an expanded clone.

clone_size: -
j_call: TRBJ1-5
v_call: TRBV15
d_call: -
cdr3_aa: CATSRDPRALNQPQHF
cdr3_nt: TGTGCCACCAGCAGAGATCCCAGGGCCCTCAATCAGCCCCAGCATTTT

clone_size: -
j_call: TRBJ2-3
v_call: TRBV5-1
d_call: -
cdr3_aa: CASRSGGDRTDTQYF
cdr3_nt: TGCGCCAGCCGGTCCGGCGGGGACCGCACAGATACGCAGTATTTT

clone_size: -
j_call: TRBJ1-1
v_call: TRBV14
d_call: TRBD1
cdr3_aa: CASSQASGGNTEAFF
cdr3_nt: TGTGCCAGCAGCCAAGCCTCAGGGGGGAACACTGAAGCTTTCTTT

clone_size: -
j_call: TRBJ1-1
v_call: TRBV7-2
d_call: -
cdr3_aa: CASSPVTEAFF
cdr3_nt: TGTGCCAGCAGCCCCGTGACTGAAGCTTTCTTT

clone_size: few
j_call: TRBJ2-3
v_call: TRBV4-1
d_call: TRBD2
cdr3_aa: CASSQSGLAGSTDTQYF
cdr3_nt: TGCGCCAGCAGCCAGTCGGGACTAGCGGGGAGCACAGATACGCAGTATTTT

clone_size: -
j_call: TRBJ2-1
v_call: TRBV5-1
d_call: TRBD2
cdr3_aa: CASSAQLAGGSEQFF
cdr3_nt: TGCGCCAGCAGCGCCCAACTAGCGGGGGGGAGTGAGCAGTTCTTC

clone_size: -
j_call: TRBJ2-7
v_call: TRBV4-2
d_call: TRBD2
cdr3_aa: CASSPSAGGHYEQYF
cdr3_nt: TGTGCCAGCAGCCCCTCAGCGGGGGGACACTACGAGCAGTACTTC

clone_size: -
j_call: TRBJ2-3
v_call: TRBV19
d_call: TRBD2
cdr3_aa: CASSGLARDTQYF
cdr3_nt: TGTGCCAGTAGTGGACTAGCGAGGGATACGCAGTATTTT

clone_size: -
j_call: TRBJ2-2
v_call: TRBV4-1
d_call: TRBD2
cdr3_aa: CASSQDTAGAQGSTGELFF
cdr3_nt: TGCGCCAGCAGCCAAGATACAGCGGGGGCCCAAGGTAGCACCGGGGAGCTGTTTTTT

clone_size: -
j_call: TRBJ1-2
v_call: TRBV6-5
d_call: -
cdr3_aa: CASSFSQLSGVDGYTF
cdr3_nt: TGTGCCAGCAGTTTCTCCCAATTGTCGGGGGTTGACGGCTACACCTTC

clone_size: -
j_call: TRBJ1-1
v_call: TRBV27
d_call: -
cdr3_aa: CASWLYPETEAFF
cdr3_nt: TGTGCCAGTTGGTTATACCCCGAGACTGAAGCTTTCTTT

clone_size: -
j_call: TRBJ1-2
v_call: TRBV15
d_call: TRBD1
cdr3_aa: CATSSRDRALLNYGYTF
cdr3_nt: TGTGCCACCAGCTCACGGGACAGGGCGCTTCTTAACTATGGCTACACCTTC

clone_size: few
j_call: TRBJ2-3
v_call: TRBV19
d_call: TRBD2
cdr3_aa: CASRPSGFTDTQYF
cdr3_nt: TGTGCCAGTAGGCCTAGCGGGTTCACAGATACGCAGTATTTT

clone_size: -
j_call: TRBJ1-1
v_call: TRBV14
d_call: -
cdr3_aa: CASSRRLGTTLQNTEAFF
cdr3_nt: TGTGCCAGCAGCCGGCGTTTGGGGACAACACTCCAGAACACTGAAGCTTTCTTT

clone_size: -
j_call: TRBJ2-1
v_call: TRBV25-1
d_call: -
cdr3_aa: CASSLPGEQFF
cdr3_nt: TGTGCCAGCAGTCTCCCGGGTGAGCAGTTCTTC

clone_size: -
j_call: TRBJ1-1
v_call: TRBV7-8
d_call: -
cdr3_aa: CASSLAGGAMNTEAFF
cdr3_nt: TGTGCCAGCAGCTTAGCGGGGGGGGCTATGAACACTGAAGCTTTCTTT

clone_size: -
j_call: TRBJ1-5
v_call: TRBV7-2
d_call: TRBD1
cdr3_aa: CASSLSGTGGDQPQHF
cdr3_nt: TGTGCCAGCAGCCTCTCCGGGACAGGGGGCGATCAGCCCCAGCATTTT

clone_size: -
j_call: TRBJ2-5
v_call: TRBV5-1
d_call: -
cdr3_aa: CASSPPFQETQYF
cdr3_nt: TGCGCCAGCAGCCCCCCATTCCAAGAGACCCAGTACTTC

clone_size: -
j_call: TRBJ2-2
v_call: TRBV7-6
d_call: -
cdr3_aa: CASSLVRGTGELFF
cdr3_nt: TGTGCCAGCAGCTTAGTCAGGGGTACCGGGGAGCTGTTTTTT

clone_size: -
j_call: TRBJ1-1
v_call: TRBV19
d_call: -
cdr3_aa: CASSIGQSNTEAFF
cdr3_nt: TGTGCCAGTAGTATAGGACAGAGCAACACTGAAGCTTTCTTT

clone_size: few
j_call: TRBJ2-1
v_call: TRBV5-1
d_call: TRBD2
cdr3_aa: CASSSERGPYNEQFF
cdr3_nt: TGCGCCAGCAGCTCTGAGCGGGGTCCTTACAATGAGCAGTTCTTC

clone_size: -
j_call: TRBJ1-4
v_call: TRBV18
d_call: -
cdr3_aa: CASSRYRDLKLFF
cdr3_nt: TGTGCCAGCTCACGATACAGGGATTTGAAACTGTTTTTT

clone_size: -
j_call: TRBJ1-2
v_call: TRBV28
d_call: -
cdr3_aa: CASSLGGSGHGYGYTF
cdr3_nt: TGTGCCAGCAGCCTTGGCGGTTCAGGGCACGGCTATGGCTACACCTTC

clone_size: -
j_call: TRBJ1-3
v_call: TRBV6-1
d_call: -
cdr3_aa: CVSERSQERNTIYF
cdr3_nt: TGTGTCAGCGAAAGATCACAGGAGAGAAACACCATATATTTT

clone_size: -
j_call: TRBJ2-7
v_call: TRBV4-3
d_call: -
cdr3_aa: CASSHQQGYEQYF
cdr3_nt: TGCGCCAGCAGCCATCAGCAGGGCTACGAGCAGTACTTC

clone_size: few
j_call: TRBJ2-7
v_call: TRBV5-6
d_call: -
cdr3_aa: CASSLGYRSYEQYF
cdr3_nt: TGTGCCAGCAGCTTGGGTTACAGGAGTTACGAGCAGTACTTC

clone_size: -
j_call: TRBJ2-5
v_call: TRBV4-1
d_call: -
cdr3_aa: CASSQERDTRETQYF
cdr3_nt: TGCGCCAGCAGCCAAGAGAGGGACACCCGAGAGACCCAGTACTTC

clone_size: -
j_call: TRBJ2-7
v_call: TRBV28
d_call: TRBD1
cdr3_aa: CASSLSGQGYEQYF
cdr3_nt: TGTGCCAGCAGTTTATCGGGACAGGGGTACGAGCAGTACTTC

clone_size: -
j_call: TRBJ1-4
v_call: TRBV19
d_call: -
cdr3_aa: CASSMVGVGNEKLFF
cdr3_nt: TGTGCCAGTAGTATGGTCGGGGTCGGTAATGAAAAACTGTTTTTT

clone_size: once
j_call: TRBJ2-5
v_call: TRBV7-9
d_call: -
cdr3_aa: CASSQSTETQYF
cdr3_nt: TGTGCCAGCAGCCAAAGTACTGAGACCCAGTACTTC

clone_size: -
j_call: TRBJ2-1
v_call: TRBV7-9
d_call: TRBD2
cdr3_aa: CASSLTSGGNNEQFF
cdr3_nt: TGTGCCAGCAGCCTGACTAGCGGGGGGAACAATGAGCAGTTCTTC

clone_size: -
j_call: TRBJ1-2
v_call: TRBV4-3
d_call: -
cdr3_aa: CASSQSGGSVYGYTF
cdr3_nt: TGCGCCAGCAGCCAATCGGGGGGTTCAGTCTATGGCTACACCTTC

clone_size: -
j_call: TRBJ2-1
v_call: TRBV10-3
d_call: -
cdr3_aa: CAISEGQYNEQFF
cdr3_nt: TGTGCCATCAGTGAGGGACAGTACAATGAGCAGTTCTTC